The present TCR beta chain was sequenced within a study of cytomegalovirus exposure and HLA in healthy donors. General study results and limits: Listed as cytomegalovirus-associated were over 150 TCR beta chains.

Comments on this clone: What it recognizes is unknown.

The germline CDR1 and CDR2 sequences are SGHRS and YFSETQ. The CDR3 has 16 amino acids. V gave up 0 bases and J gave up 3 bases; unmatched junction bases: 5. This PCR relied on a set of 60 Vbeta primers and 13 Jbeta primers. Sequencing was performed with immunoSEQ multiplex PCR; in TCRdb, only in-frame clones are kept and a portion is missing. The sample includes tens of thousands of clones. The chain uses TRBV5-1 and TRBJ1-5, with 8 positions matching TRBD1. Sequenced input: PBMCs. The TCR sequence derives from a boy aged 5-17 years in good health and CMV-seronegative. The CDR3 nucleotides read TGCGCCAGCAGCTTGGTCCCAGGGGGCAACAATCAGCCCCAGCATTTT. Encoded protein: CASSLVPGGNNQPQHF.